The clone carrying this T cell receptor beta chain was counted ten times or more. Its antigen is as yet unknown. Uncontrolled infection, other autoimmune disease, pregnancy or lactation barred patients from enrollment. The record originates from a study of T cells in Graves' hyperthyroidism and ophthalmopathy. Background on the study: Blood was drawn when the patient was first diagnosed and still untreated. The study, taken as a whole, reports: Blood also contained most expanded thyroid clonotypes above 0.001.

TCR beta CDR3 sequences were amplified from RNA transcripts. TCR CDR3 regions were first amplified by RT-PCR with HTBI primers. From the multiplex PCR reads, TCRdb called clonotypes with MiXCR, one entry per CDR3 protein. The sample records about 640,000 distinct CDR3 sequences, around 15% being singletons. Trimming removed 11 bases from V and 8 bases from J; junction bases left unmatched: 10. From germline, CDR1 is ENHRY and CDR2 SYGVKD. The CDR3 runs to 14 residues. The receptor was isolated from a woman between 45 and 65 years old with Graves' ophthalmopathy. The specimen sequenced was blood. The chain uses TRBV10-3 and TRBJ2-1; 12 nucleotides match TRBD2. The CDR3 region is CAALAGGPIYEQFF. The CDR3 DNA follows: TGTGCCGCCCTAGCGGGAGGGCCCATTTATGAGCAGTTCTTC.